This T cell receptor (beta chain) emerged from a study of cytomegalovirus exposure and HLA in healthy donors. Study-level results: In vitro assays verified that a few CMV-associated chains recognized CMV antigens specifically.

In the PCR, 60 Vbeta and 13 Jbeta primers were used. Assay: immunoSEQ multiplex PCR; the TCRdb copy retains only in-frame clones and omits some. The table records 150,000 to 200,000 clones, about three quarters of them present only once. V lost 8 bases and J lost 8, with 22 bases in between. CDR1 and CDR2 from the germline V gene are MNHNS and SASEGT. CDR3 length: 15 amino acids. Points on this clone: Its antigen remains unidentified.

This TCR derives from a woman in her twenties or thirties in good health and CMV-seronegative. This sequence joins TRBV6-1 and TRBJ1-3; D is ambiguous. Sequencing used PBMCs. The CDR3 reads CASLRHLALKDTIYF. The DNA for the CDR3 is TGTGCCAGCCTCAGACACCTGGCTTTAAAGGACACCATATATTTT.